The clone carrying this T cell receptor (beta chain) was observed many times. Its antigen is unidentified. The data are from a study of neurological immune-mediated disorders. Study conclusions and caveats: No sharing of CDR3 amino acid sequences was observed among expanded clones across subjects, suggesting private repertoires in all groups.

The trim removed 4 bases at V and 4 bases at J, leaving 18 bases unmatched. The CDR3 has 18 residues. Looked up from germline, CDR1 is SGHRS and CDR2 is YFSETQ. Each CDR3 protein gets one entry after TCRdb re-called the 5' RACE reads with MiXCR. The sample has approximately 82,000 distinct CDR3 sequences; about 12% are singletons. Time point given: longitudinal time-point 2. Unsorted libraries used 2 million PBMCs kept at -80 degrees C. The sequence was collected from a female donor with HTLV-1-associated myelopathy (HAM/TSP). Sequenced material: PBMCs. The chain links TRBV5-1 to TRBJ2-3, with 7 bases matching TRBD2. The CDR3 DNA follows: TGCGCCAGCAGCAGCTCCTCCATCGCAGCGGGGACCGCAGATACGCAGTATTTT. Encoded protein: CASSSSSIAAGTADTQYF. The full variable domain, in which reference TRBV5-1 and TRBJ2-3 provide the parts outside the CDR3, is KAGVTQTPRYLIKTRGQQVTLSCSPISGHRSVSWYQQTPGQGLQFLFEYFSETQRNKGNFPGRFSGRQFSNSRSEMNVSTLELGDSALYLCASSSSSIAAGTADTQYFGPGTRLTVL.